The 12 T cell receptor beta chains below all came from one sample that was sequenced in a study of CD8+ T cells in alopecia areata. The treatment is: oral pan-JAK inhibitor, 5-10 mg twice daily. TCR sequencing used cDNA made by reverse transcription of extracted RNA. The assay was immunoSEQ multiplex PCR, and TCRdb's table has in-frame clones only and misses some. In the table there are some 150,000 clones, roughly nine tenths of which are singletons. The material sequenced was CD8+ T cells sorted from blood, taken at week 4, from a patient treated with tofacitinib. Receptors originate from a human donor with alopecia areata.

The chain carries TRBV29-1 and TRBJ2-2, with D possibly TRBD1 on 6 matching bases. The CDR3 has 13 residues. V lost 5 bases and J lost 4, with 11 bases in between. Germline values: CDR1 SQVTM, CDR2 ANQGSEA. This CDR3 reads CSVIQGTTGELFF. The DNA for the CDR3 is TGCAGCGTTATACAGGGTACCACCGGGGAGCTGTTTTTT.

The chain is built from TRBV9 and TRBJ2-5; D perhaps matches TRBD1 (6 bases). V lost 2 bases and J 4 bases, leaving 12 bases between the germline ends. This CDR3 region has 14 residues. CDR1 is SGDLS, CDR2 YYNGEE, per germline. CDR3 sequence reads: CASSVAGAGETQYF. The CDR3 DNA sequence: TGTGCCAGCAGCGTGGCAGGGGCCGGAGAGACCCAGTACTTC. Looking up the rest from reference TRBV9 and TRBJ2-5 gives the full variable domain: DSGVTQTPKHLITATGQRVTLRCSPRSGDLSVYWYQQSLDQGLQFLIQYYNGEERAKGNILERFSAQQFPDLHSELNLSSLELGDSALYFCASSVAGAGETQYFGPGTRLLVL.

The CDR3 DNA is TGTGCCAGCAGCTCCGAGGGGGCAAGGGCCGGGGAGCTGTTTTTT. As protein: CASSSEGARAGELFF. The rearrangement links TRBV7-7 to TRBJ2-2; 7 bases are shared with TRBD1. V lost 4 bases to trimming and J lost 6 bases; unmatched junction nucleotides: 8. This CDR3 has 15 residues. Germline V lookup: CDR1 SSHAT, CDR2 FNYEAQ (reference sequence).

The chain is built from TRBV27 and TRBJ1-5; tentative D call: TRBD1 (5 bases). The V gene's germline CDR1 is MNHEY and CDR2 SMNVEV (reference sequence). There are 18 residues in the CDR3. V shed 5 bases and J shed 3 bases, with 23 bases lying between them. The CDR3 DNA sequence: TGTGCCAGCAGTCCGCTATACATGTGGCCAGGGACCAATCAGCCCCAGCATTTT. This gives the protein CASSPLYMWPGTNQPQHF.

V and J are TRBV29-1 and TRBJ2-2; D gene unclear. Trimming took off 6 bases at V and 4 bases at J, with 12 bases between the two ends. This CDR3 contains 13 residues. Per the germline V gene, CDR1 is SQVTM and CDR2 is ANQGSEA. The DNA for the CDR3 is TGCAGCGTGGTCCGCCCGAGCACCGGGGAGCTGTTTTTT. Protein product: CSVVRPSTGELFF.

The genes are TRBV29-1 and TRBJ2-3, with D possibly matching TRBD1 (5 bases). Per germline, CDR1 SQVTM and CDR2 ANQGSEA. The CDR3 is made up of 13 amino acids. The V and J ends lost 8 bases and 4 bases respectively, with 16 bases between them. The CDR3 sequence: CSPEVPGSDTQYF. The CDR3 bases are TGCAGCCCGGAAGTACCAGGGTCAGATACGCAGTATTTT.

The chain links TRBV4-2 to TRBJ1-4, with 7 bases matching TRBD1. Germline-derived CDR1 and CDR2 are LGHNA and YNFKEQ. The J segment lost 8 bases and the V segment lost 6 bases, leaving 12 bases of the junction unmatched. The CDR3 totals 15 residues. The CDR3: CASSHVGTDGEKLFF. In DNA form, the CDR3 reads TGTGCCAGCAGTCACGTCGGGACAGATGGGGAAAAACTGTTTTTT.

The V and J genes are TRBV30 and TRBJ2-1; no definite D call. The germline V gene has CDR1 GTSNPN and CDR2 SVGIG (reference sequence). V shed 0 bases and J shed 7 bases, with 4 bases lying between them. The CDR3 runs 11 residues. The CDR3 reads CAWSVSNEQFF. The CDR3 DNA sequence: TGTGCCTGGAGTGTGTCAAATGAGCAGTTCTTC. The full variable domain, with the rest looked up from reference TRBV30 and TRBJ2-1, is SQTIHQWPATLVQPVGSPLSLECTVEGTSNPNLYWYRQAAGRGLQLLFYSVGIGQISSEVPQNLSASRPQDRQFILSSKKLLLSDSGFYLCAWSVSNEQFFGPGTRLTVL.

The chain has TRBV21-1 and TRBJ1-6. TRBV21-1 has pseudogene status. This CDR3 is built from 12 residues. The DNA of the CDR3 is TGTGCCAGCAGCAAGGGACATTCACCCCTCCACTTT. It specifies CASSKGHSPLHF.

The chain combines TRBV7-2 with TRBJ1-2; possibly TRBD1 for D (6 bases). Germline CDR1 and CDR2: SGHTA and FQGNSA. V lost 8 bases, J lost 4 bases, and 11 bases lay in between. The CDR3 contains 12 residues. The CDR3 reads CASLGGAYGYTF. The DNA of the CDR3 is TGTGCCAGCTTGGGGGGGGCCTATGGCTACACCTTC.

The V gene is TRBV29-1, the J gene TRBJ2-7; D ambiguous. Trimming stripped 6 bases from V and 5 bases from J, with 8 bases between. Germline V gene sequence: CDR1 SQVTM, CDR2 ANQGSEA. The CDR3 spans 10 residues. The CDR3 bases are TGCAGCGTGGGTAACAACGAGCAGTACTTC. It codes for CSVGNNEQYF.

The chain couples TRBV27 to TRBJ2-1, with TRBD1 as a possible D gene (7 bases). The CDR3 spans 16 residues. V lost 5 bases and J 0 bases, leaving 14 bases between the germline ends. In germline, CDR1 is MNHEY, CDR2 SMNVEV (reference sequence). The CDR3 DNA reads as TGTGCCAGCAGTCTGACAGGGACTTTCTCCTACAATGAGCAGTTCTTC. Translating gives CASSLTGTFSYNEQFF.